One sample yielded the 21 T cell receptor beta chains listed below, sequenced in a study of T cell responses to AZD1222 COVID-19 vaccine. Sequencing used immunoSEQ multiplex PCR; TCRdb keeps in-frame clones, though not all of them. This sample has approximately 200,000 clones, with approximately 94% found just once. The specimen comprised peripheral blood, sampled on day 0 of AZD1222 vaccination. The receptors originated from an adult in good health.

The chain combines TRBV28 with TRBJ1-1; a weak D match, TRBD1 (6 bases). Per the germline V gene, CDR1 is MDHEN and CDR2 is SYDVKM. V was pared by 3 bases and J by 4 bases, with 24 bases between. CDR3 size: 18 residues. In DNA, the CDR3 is TGTGCCAGCAGTTTCCTTTCAACTCCCAGGGGCGGGAGCACTGAAGCTTTCTTT. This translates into CASSFLSTPRGGSTEAFF.

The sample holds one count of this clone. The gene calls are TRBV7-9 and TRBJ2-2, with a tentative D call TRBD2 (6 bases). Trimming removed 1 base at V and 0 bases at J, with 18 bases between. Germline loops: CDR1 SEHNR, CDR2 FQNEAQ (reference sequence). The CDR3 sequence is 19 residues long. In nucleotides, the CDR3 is TGTGCCAGCAGCTTAGAGGGGACTCCTGGGTTCGCGAACACCGGGGAGCTGTTTTTT. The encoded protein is CASSLEGTPGFANTGELFF.

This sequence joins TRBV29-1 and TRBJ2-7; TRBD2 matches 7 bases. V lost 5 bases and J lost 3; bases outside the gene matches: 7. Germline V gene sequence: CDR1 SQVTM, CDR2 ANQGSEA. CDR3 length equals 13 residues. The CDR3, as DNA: TGCAGCGTTACACCGGGGGGTAGCTACGAGCAGTACTTC. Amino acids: CSVTPGGSYEQYF.

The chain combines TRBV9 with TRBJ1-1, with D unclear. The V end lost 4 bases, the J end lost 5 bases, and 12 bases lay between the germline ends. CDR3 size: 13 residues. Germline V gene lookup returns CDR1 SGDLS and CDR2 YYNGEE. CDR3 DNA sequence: TGTGCCAGCAGCCCTCGGGGTAGGACTGAAGCTTTCTTT. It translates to CASSPRGRTEAFF.

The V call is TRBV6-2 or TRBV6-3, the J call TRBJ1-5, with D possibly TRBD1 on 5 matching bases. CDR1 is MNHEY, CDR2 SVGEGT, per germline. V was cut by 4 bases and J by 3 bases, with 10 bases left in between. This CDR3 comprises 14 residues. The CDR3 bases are TGTGCCAGCAGTTTGGGGGGACCCAATCAGCCCCAGCATTTT. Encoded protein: CASSLGGPNQPQHF.

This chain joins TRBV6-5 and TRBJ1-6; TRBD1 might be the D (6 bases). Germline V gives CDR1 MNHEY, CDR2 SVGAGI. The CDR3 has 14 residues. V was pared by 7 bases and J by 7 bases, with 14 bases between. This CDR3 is CASKTGGENSPLHF. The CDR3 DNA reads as TGTGCCAGCAAAACCGGGGGCGAAAATTCACCCCTCCACTTT.

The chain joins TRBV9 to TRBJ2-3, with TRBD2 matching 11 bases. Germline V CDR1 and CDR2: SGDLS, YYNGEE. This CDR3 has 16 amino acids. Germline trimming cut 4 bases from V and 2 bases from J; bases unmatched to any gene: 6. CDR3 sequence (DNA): TGTGCCAGCAGCAAGAGACTAGCGGGAACCACAGATACGCAGTATTTT. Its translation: CASSKRLAGTTDTQYF.

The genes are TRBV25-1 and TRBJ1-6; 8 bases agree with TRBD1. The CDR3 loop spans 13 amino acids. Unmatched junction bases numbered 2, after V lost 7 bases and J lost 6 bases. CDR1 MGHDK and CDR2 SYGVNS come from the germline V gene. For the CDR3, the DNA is TGTGCCAGCACTGGACAGGGTAATTCACCCCTCCACTTT. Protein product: CASTGQGNSPLHF.

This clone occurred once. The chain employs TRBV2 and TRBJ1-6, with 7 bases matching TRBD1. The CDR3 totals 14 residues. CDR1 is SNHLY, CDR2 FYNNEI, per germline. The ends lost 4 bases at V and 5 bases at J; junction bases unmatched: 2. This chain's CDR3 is CASSVGQDNSPLHF. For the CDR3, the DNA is TGTGCCAGCAGTGTAGGACAGGATAATTCACCCCTCCACTTT.

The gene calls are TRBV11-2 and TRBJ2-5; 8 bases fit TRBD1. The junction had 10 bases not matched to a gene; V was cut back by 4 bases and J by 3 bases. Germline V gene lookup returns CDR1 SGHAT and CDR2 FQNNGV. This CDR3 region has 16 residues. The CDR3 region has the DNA TGTGCCAGCAGCTCGCTGACAGGGGCCATAGAAGAGACCCAGTACTTC. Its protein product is CASSSLTGAIEETQYF.

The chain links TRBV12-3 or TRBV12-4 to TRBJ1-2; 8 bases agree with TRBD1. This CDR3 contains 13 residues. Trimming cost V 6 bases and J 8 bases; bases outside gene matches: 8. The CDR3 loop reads CASSGTGPIGYTF. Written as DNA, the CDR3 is TGTGCCAGCAGCGGGACAGGTCCTATCGGCTACACCTTC.

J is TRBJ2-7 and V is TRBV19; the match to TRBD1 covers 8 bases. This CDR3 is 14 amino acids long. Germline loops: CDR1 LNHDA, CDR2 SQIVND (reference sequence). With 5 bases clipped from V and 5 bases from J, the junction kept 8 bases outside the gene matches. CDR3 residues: CASSSGQGVHEQYF. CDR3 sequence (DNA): TGTGCCAGTAGTTCAGGACAGGGAGTCCACGAGCAGTACTTC.

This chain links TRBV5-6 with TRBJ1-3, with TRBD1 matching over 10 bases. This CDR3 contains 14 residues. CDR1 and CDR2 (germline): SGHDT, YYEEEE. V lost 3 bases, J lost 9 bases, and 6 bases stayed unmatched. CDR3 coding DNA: TGTGCCAGCAGCTCGACCGGGACAGGGGCCACCATATATTTT. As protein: CASSSTGTGATIYF.

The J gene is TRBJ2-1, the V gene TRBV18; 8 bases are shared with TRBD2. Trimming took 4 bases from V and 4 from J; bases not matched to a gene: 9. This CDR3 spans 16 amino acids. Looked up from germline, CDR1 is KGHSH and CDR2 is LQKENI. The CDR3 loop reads CASSQQTGLAYNEQFF. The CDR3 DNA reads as TGTGCCAGCTCACAGCAAACTGGACTAGCTTACAATGAGCAGTTCTTC. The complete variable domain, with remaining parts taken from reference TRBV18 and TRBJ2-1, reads NAGVMQNPRHLVRRRGQEARLRCSPMKGHSHVYWYRQLPEEGLKFMVYLQKENIIDESGMPKERFSAEFPKEGPSILRIQQVVRGDSAAYFCASSQQTGLAYNEQFFGPGTRLTVL.

DNA for the CDR3: TGTGCCAGCAGCCTGAACCCGAAGGACAGATTGAACACCGGGGAGCTGTTTTTT. Protein product: CASSLNPKDRLNTGELFF. The chain is built from TRBV4-2 and TRBJ2-2; possible D gene TRBD1, 6 bases. Per the germline V gene, CDR1 is LGHNA and CDR2 is YNFKEQ. V gave up 4 bases and J gave up 1 base, with 19 bases separating them. There are 18 residues in the CDR3.

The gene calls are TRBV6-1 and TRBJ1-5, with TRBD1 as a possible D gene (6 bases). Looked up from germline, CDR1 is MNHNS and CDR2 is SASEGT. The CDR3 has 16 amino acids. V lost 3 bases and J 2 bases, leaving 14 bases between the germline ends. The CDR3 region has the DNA TGTGCCAGCAGTGAGGTTGGGGGCGCGGGCAATCAGCCCCAGCATTTT. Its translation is CASSEVGGAGNQPQHF.

CDR3 sequence: CASSSLLEFTEAFF. The CDR3 nucleotides are TGTGCCAGCAGTTCCCTTTTGGAGTTCACTGAAGCTTTCTTT. The chain combines TRBV6-2 or TRBV6-3 with TRBJ1-1; D gene ambiguous. Germline V gene data show CDR1 as MNHEY and CDR2 as SVGEGT. The V end lost 4 bases, the J end lost 4 bases, and 13 bases lay between the germline ends. This CDR3 contains 14 residues.

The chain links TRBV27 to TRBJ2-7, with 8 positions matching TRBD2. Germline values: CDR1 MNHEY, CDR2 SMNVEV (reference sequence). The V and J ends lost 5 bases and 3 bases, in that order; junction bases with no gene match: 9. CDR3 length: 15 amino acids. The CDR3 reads CASSPRAGEFYEQYF. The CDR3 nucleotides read TGTGCCAGCAGTCCTCGAGCGGGAGAGTTCTACGAGCAGTACTTC.

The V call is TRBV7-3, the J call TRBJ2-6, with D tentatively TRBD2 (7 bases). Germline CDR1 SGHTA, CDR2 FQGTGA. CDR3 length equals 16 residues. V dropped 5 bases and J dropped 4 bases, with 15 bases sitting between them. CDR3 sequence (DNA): TGTGCCAGCAGCCCCCGGGGAGGGACAGGGGCCAACGTCCTGACTTTC. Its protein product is CASSPRGGTGANVLTF.

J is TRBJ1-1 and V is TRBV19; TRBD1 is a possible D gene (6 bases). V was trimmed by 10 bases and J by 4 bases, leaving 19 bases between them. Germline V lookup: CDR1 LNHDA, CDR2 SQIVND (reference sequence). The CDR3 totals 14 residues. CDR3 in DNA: TGTGCCACCTCAAAGGGACAAATCGGCACTGAAGCTTTCTTT. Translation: CATSKGQIGTEAFF.

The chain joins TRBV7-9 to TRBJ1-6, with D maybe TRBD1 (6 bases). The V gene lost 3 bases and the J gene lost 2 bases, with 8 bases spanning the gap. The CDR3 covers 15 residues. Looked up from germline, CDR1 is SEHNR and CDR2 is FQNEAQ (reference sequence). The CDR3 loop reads CASSFGTPYNSPLHF. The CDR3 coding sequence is TGTGCCAGCAGCTTCGGGACACCCTATAATTCACCCCTCCACTTT. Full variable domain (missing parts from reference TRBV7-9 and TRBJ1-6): DTGVSQNPRHKITKRGQNVTFRCDPISEHNRLYWYRQTLGQGPEFLTYFQNEAQLEKSRLLSDRFSAERPKGSFSTLEIQRTEQGDSAMYLCASSFGTPYNSPLHFGNGTRLTVT.